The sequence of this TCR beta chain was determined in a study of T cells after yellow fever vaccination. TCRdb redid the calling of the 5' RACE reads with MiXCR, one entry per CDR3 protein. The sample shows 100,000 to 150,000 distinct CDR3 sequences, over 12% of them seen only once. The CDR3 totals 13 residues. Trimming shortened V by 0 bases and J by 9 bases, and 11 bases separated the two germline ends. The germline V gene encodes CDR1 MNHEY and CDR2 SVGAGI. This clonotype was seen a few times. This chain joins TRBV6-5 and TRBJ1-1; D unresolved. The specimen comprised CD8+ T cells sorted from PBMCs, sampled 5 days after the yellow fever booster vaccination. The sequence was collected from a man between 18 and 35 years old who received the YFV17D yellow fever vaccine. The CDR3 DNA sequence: TGTGCCAGCAGTTACTCCCCATCCCGGCAAGCTTTCTTT. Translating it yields CASSYSPSRQAFF.